The rows below give T cell receptor beta chains drawn from one sample of a study of regulatory T cells in long-lasting Graves disease. One entry per CDR3 protein, called by TCRdb with MiXCR from the multiplex PCR reads. The table lists a few hundred thousand distinct CDR3 sequences, around 18% of them singletons, with 14% in the top ten. These same data were also listed under a study on T cells in Graves' hyperthyroidism and ophthalmopathy.

This specimen consisted of peripheral blood mononuclear cells (PBMCs), obtained at new diagnosis, from a patient treated with antithyroid drugs. The receptors stem from a woman aged 30 to 39 with Graves disease. CDR3s include the opening cysteine and the closing phenylalanine or tryptophan. A D gene is named only where the DNA matches it firmly. The size of a clone is reported for some rows only, either as once, few or many, or as a class for expanded clones.

clone size,V gene,D gene,J gene,CDR3 protein,CDR3 DNA
many,TRBV6-2/TRBV6-3,-,TRBJ2-3,CASSWTSPADTQYF,TGTGCCAGCAGTTGGACATCACCAGCAGATACGCAGTATTTT
many,TRBV15,-,TRBJ2-7,CATSRDSHYEQYF,TGTGCCACCAGCAGGGACAGTCACTACGAGCAGTACTTC
many,TRBV7-2,-,TRBJ1-5,CASSFVLQVYSNQPQHF,TGTGCCAGCAGCTTCGTTCTCCAGGTATATAGCAATCAGCCCCAGCATTTT
many,TRBV7-2,-,TRBJ1-5,CASSTNSVLLSPLQPQHF,TGTGCCAGCAGCACTAATTCGGTCCTTTTAAGCCCCTTGCAGCCCCAGCATTTT
many,TRBV7-2,-,TRBJ1-1,CASSLTPEAFF,TGTGCCAGCAGCTTAACCCCTGAAGCTTTCTTT
many,TRBV3-1,-,TRBJ1-4,CASSQDLTNEKLFF,TGTGCCAGCAGCCAAGATCTTACTAATGAAAAACTGTTTTTT
many,TRBV2,-,TRBJ2-1,CASSDGSRAGNEQFF,TGTGCCAGCAGTGACGGATCGAGGGCGGGGAATGAGCAGTTCTTC
few,TRBV7-9,-,TRBJ1-1,CASSLERGWAEAFF,TGTGCCAGCAGCTTAGAAAGGGGGTGGGCTGAAGCTTTCTTT
many,TRBV7-9,-,TRBJ1-4,CASSLIALEKLFF,TGTGCCAGCAGCTTGATTGCTTTGGAAAAACTGTTTTTT
many,TRBV6-1,TRBD2,TRBJ2-1,CASSVNRRGLQNEQFF,TGTGCCAGCAGTGTTAACAGGCGGGGACTACAGAATGAGCAGTTCTTC
once,TRBV10-3,TRBD2,TRBJ2-1,CAISESLVGGSEQLF,TGTGCCATCAGTGAGTCATTAGTGGGGGGGAGTGAGCAGCTCTTC
many,TRBV2,-,TRBJ2-4,CASGRGRGYIQYF,TGTGCCAGCGGGCGGGGGAGGGGGTACATTCAGTACTTC
many,TRBV18,-,TRBJ1-4,CASSPPTATNEKLFF,TGTGCCAGCTCACCACCTACGGCAACTAATGAAAAACTGTTTTTT
many,TRBV7-9,TRBD1,TRBJ1-6,CASSSTRQGLNSPLHF,TGTGCCAGCAGCTCGACGAGACAGGGCTTGAATTCACCCCTCCACTTT
many,TRBV7-9,-,TRBJ2-1,CASSLEAYNEQFF,TGTGCCAGTAGCCTGGAAGCTTACAATGAGCAGTTCTTC
-,TRBV6-1,-,TRBJ2-6,CASRSLWSSGANVLTF,TGTGCCAGCAGATCCCTCTGGAGCTCTGGGGCCAACGTCCTGACTTTC